Sequencing of this T cell receptor beta chain was carried out in a study of shared clonotypes between healthy human individuals. Findings and caveats of the study: Clonotypes that were shared across a handful of donors made up approximately 5% of naive CD4 clonotypes.

Everyone who donated was a Caucasian adult who lived in Nashville, Tennessee. It was into CD45RA+ naive and CD45RA-negative memory subsets that the CD4+ cells were split. Regarding this clone: The antigen is unknown.

Using immunoSEQ multiplex PCR, the repertoire was profiled, and TCRdb retains in-frame clones only, with some absent. The sample holds under 1,100,000 clones; about 75% are singletons and the top ten take less than 1.5%. The receptor was isolated from a man between 18 and 29 years old in good health. Source material: memory CD4+ T cells sorted from blood. The subset was: CD45RA-negative fraction.

Written as DNA, the CDR3 is TGTGCCAGCAGTTTTCAGGGGCCGGCTAATGAAAAACTGTTTTTT. It yields the protein CASSFQGPANEKLFF. V usage is TRBV27 and J usage is TRBJ1-4, with D perhaps matching TRBD1 (6 bases). Germline V gene lookup returns CDR1 MNHEY and CDR2 SMNVEV (reference sequence). Trimming cost V 3 bases and J 3 bases, with 11 bases left between them. This CDR3 spans 15 amino acids.